This T cell receptor (beta chain) originates from a study of technical replicates of blood from several donors. The table came from immunoSEQ multiplex PCR; TCRdb's copy has only in-frame clones and leaves some out. The sample holds 85,000 to 90,000 clones, 85% to 95% seen once. Trimming took 2 bases from V and 4 from J; bases not matched to a gene: 1. CDR1 is SGDLS and CDR2 is YYNGEE in the germline V gene. CDR3 length: 15 residues. The specimen was T cells isolated from PBMCs. The receptor's source is a human donor in good health. This chain uses TRBV9 with TRBJ2-5, with 14 nucleotides matching TRBD2. CDR3 in amino acids: CASSVGTSGRETQYF. The DNA for the CDR3 is TGTGCCAGCAGCGTTGGGACTAGCGGGAGAGAGACCCAGTACTTC.